This record covers a single T cell receptor (beta chain). The antigen is not known. The authors ran the immunoSEQ assay, v3.0, at survey level. The assay was immunoSEQ multiplex PCR, and TCRdb's table has in-frame clones only and misses some. In the table there are over 35,000 clones, less than 90% of which are singletons. The CDR3 runs 17 residues. Trimming cost V 1 base and J 0 bases; bases outside gene matches: 7. The germline gives CDR1 SGHTA, CDR2 FQGNSA. The entry originates in a study of long-term antiretroviral therapy in people with HIV. For the study at large: When the earliest samples were collected, ART was typically delayed until CD4 counts fell.

Study observations and caveats: It was observed that HIV repertoires exhibited narrower CDR3 length ranges than controls. Information on adherence to ART, viral resistance or therapy changes was unavailable.

J is TRBJ2-3 and V is TRBV7-2, with TRBD2 identical over 7 bases. The input for sequencing was unsorted PBMCs, taken just before starting antiretroviral therapy. The source of this sequence is a woman younger than 30 with HIV. CDR3 in DNA: TGTGCCAGCAGCTTAGAGTGGGATAGCGGGAGCACAGATACGCAGTATTTT. This encodes CASSLEWDSGSTDTQYF.